This is a list of T cell receptor beta chains from one sample in a study of cytomegalovirus exposure and HLA in healthy donors. Some clones are missing from TCRdb's copy, which holds only in-frame ones; the method was immunoSEQ multiplex PCR. Here the sample spans just over 150,000 clones, around 83% being singletons. The sample comprised PBMCs. Receptors originate from a man between 18 and 29 years old in good health and CMV-seropositive. The CDR3 runs from the conserved cysteine through the conserved F or W. D genes are given only for firm matches.

v_call,d_call,cdr3_aa
TRBV7-9,TRBD1,CASSFGTGDEKLFF
TRBV23-1,-,CASCGGRINQPQHF
TRBV27,-,CASSLSGGLSNQPQHF
TRBV18,-,CASSPRSGVSSYNEQFF
TRBV19,TRBD2,CASGGSRYTDTQYF
TRBV5-1,TRBD2,CASSLISGGIYEQYF
TRBV18,-,CASSPDSYLNEQYF
TRBV19,TRBD1,CASSIYGQAIYNEQFF
TRBV15,TRBD1,CATSRELVWTGMETQYF
TRBV6-5,-,CASSSGLETEAFF
TRBV6-1,-,CASSEIHTSGANVLTF
TRBV29-1,-,CSAGSDEKLFF
TRBV4-3,-,CASSQGNRDTYEQYF
TRBV5-1,-,CASSRTGTYNEQFF
TRBV7-6,TRBD2,CASSLAGLNNEQFF
TRBV10-2,-,CASSESGGEVRGYTF
TRBV7-9,-,CASREGFENTEAFF
TRBV5-1,-,CASSLGGPFYETQYF
TRBV19,-,CASSRAADQPQHF
TRBV27,-,CASSLSGVQPQHF
TRBV7-2,-,CASSSGNIQYF
TRBV21-1,-,CASSNSEAFF
TRBV4-2,TRBD2,CASSPSSGAYNEQFF
TRBV21-1,-,CASSKSIEGYTF
TRBV18,-,CASSPTATGSTYNEQFF
TRBV6-5,TRBD1,CASRTGGAASGELFF
TRBV29-1,-,CSGGGLNEKLFF
TRBV4-3,TRBD1,CASSQRDRSDYGYTF
TRBV2,-,CASSEAQASGNTIYF
TRBV15,-,CATSRESNQPQHF
TRBV6-5,TRBD1,CASSFRTGSYEQYF
TRBV5-5,TRBD1,CASSRQGAKDTEAFF
TRBV19,-,CASSIAGQSGNTIYF
TRBV10-2,-,CASSETGVSTDTQYF
TRBV18,-,CASTRHPLTDTQYF
TRBV5-6,TRBD1,CASSSDREDTQYF
TRBV7-2,-,CASSSGLLNTGELFF
TRBV5-5,-,CASSLSGGPAYGYTF
TRBV29-1,-,CSGATGSNEQFF
TRBV5-6,-,CASSLARNTGELFF
TRBV5-6,TRBD1,CASSPRTGGREAFF
TRBV4-1,-,CASSPERMGRTYNEQFF
TRBV27,TRBD1,CASSPTGGQTQYF
TRBV6-5,-,CASSYKGVRRNTEAFF
TRBV4-3,-,CASSTGERSTDTQYF
TRBV6-1,TRBD2,CASSELGLAGSYNEQFF
TRBV7-8,-,CASSPGTGELFF
TRBV5-1,TRBD2,CASRRSGTSGGSNTGELFF
TRBV9,-,CASSVAGVPNYGYTF
TRBV18,-,CASSQSTGPSYEQYF
TRBV19,-,CASTSRGNIGDTQYF
TRBV12-5,TRBD2,CASGASGGSKNIQYF
TRBV9,-,CASSVAGTTNTGELFF